A selection of T cell receptor beta chains follows, all from one sample in a study of cytomegalovirus exposure and HLA in healthy donors. TCRdb keeps only in-frame clones here, not all; method: immunoSEQ multiplex PCR. The sample yields over 150,000 clones, approximately 73% seen once. The sample comprised PBMCs. Receptors originate from a man aged 45-65 years in good health and CMV-seronegative. The CDR3 runs from the conserved cysteine through the conserved F or W. The D gene is left open where the match is weak. Size values are once, few and many counts, or a class for expanded clones, and some rows have none.

J: TRBJ2-5; D: TRBD2; V: TRBV6-1; size: NA; DNA: TGTGCCAGCAGAAGACTAGCGGGGGGGCCAGAGACCCAGTACTTC; CDR3: CASRRLAGGPETQYF
J: TRBJ2-7; D: TRBD2; V: TRBV7-2; size: NA; DNA: TGTGCCAGCAGCTTTTCTAGCGGGGGAGGCAGCGAGCAGTACTTC; CDR3: CASSFSSGGGSEQYF
J: TRBJ2-3; D: NA; V: TRBV11-2; size: NA; DNA: TGTGCCAGCAGCTACGCGGCGGGGGCAGGAGATACGCAGTATTTT; CDR3: CASSYAAGAGDTQYF
J: TRBJ2-2; D: NA; V: TRBV11-2; size: NA; DNA: TGTGCCAGCAGCTCCCCAGAGGAGGGCGGGGAGCTGTTTTTT; CDR3: CASSSPEEGGELFF
J: TRBJ2-1; D: TRBD1; V: TRBV25-1; size: NA; DNA: TGTGCCAGCACCCCAGGGGGAAATGAGCAGTTCTTC; CDR3: CASTPGGNEQFF
J: TRBJ2-6; D: TRBD1; V: TRBV7-6; size: NA; DNA: TGTGCCAGCACCCCCCGGGACAGGGGGCCAGGGGCCAACGTCCTGACTTTC; CDR3: CASTPRDRGPGANVLTF
J: TRBJ1-3; D: NA; V: TRBV15; size: NA; DNA: TGTGCCACCAGCAATTTTCACAGGGACTCTGGAAACACCATATATTTT; CDR3: CATSNFHRDSGNTIYF
J: TRBJ1-6; D: TRBD1; V: TRBV6-6; size: few; DNA: TGTGCCAGCAGCTGGGACAGGAGGGATTCACCCCTCCACTTT; CDR3: CASSWDRRDSPLHF
J: TRBJ2-5; D: TRBD2; V: TRBV4-1; size: few; DNA: TGCGCCAGCAGCCCGCTAGCGGGGGGCCCCAGAGAGACCCAGTACTTC; CDR3: CASSPLAGGPRETQYF
J: TRBJ1-6; D: NA; V: TRBV6-6; size: NA; DNA: TGTGCGTCTGTAAGCGGGTCGAGCTCCTATAATTCACCCCTCCACTTT; CDR3: CASVSGSSSYNSPLHF
J: TRBJ2-3; D: NA; V: TRBV5-6; size: NA; DNA: TGTGCCAGCAGCTTGGTAGCGGGGGACAGGGGTACGCAGTATTTT; CDR3: CASSLVAGDRGTQYF
J: TRBJ2-7; D: TRBD1; V: TRBV6-1; size: NA; DNA: TGTGCCAGCAGTGGCCGTGGCGGCGACAGGGCATCCTACGAGCAGTACTTC; CDR3: CASSGRGGDRASYEQYF
J: TRBJ2-5; D: TRBD2; V: TRBV5-1; size: NA; DNA: TGCGCCAGCAGCTTACTAGCGGTTCAAGAGACCCAGTACTTC; CDR3: CASSLLAVQETQYF
J: TRBJ2-7; D: TRBD1; V: TRBV10-3; size: NA; DNA: TGTGCCATCAGTGAGCGCGGGACAGGCCCAAACGAGCAGTACTTC; CDR3: CAISERGTGPNEQYF
J: TRBJ1-2; D: NA; V: TRBV7-9; size: once; DNA: TGTGCCAGCAGCCTGACCGGGGGGGGTGGCTATGGCTACACCTTC; CDR3: CASSLTGGGGYGYTF
J: TRBJ2-7; D: NA; V: TRBV14; size: few; DNA: TGTGCCAGCAGCCAAGAATGGGGCTACGGCGAGCAGTACTTC; CDR3: CASSQEWGYGEQYF
J: TRBJ1-2; D: NA; V: TRBV7-9; size: NA; DNA: TGTGCCAGCAGCTTCCGGGACACAGAACGTGGCTACACCTTC; CDR3: CASSFRDTERGYTF
J: TRBJ1-1; D: NA; V: TRBV7-3; size: NA; DNA: TGTGCCAGCAGCTCCGCCGATCGGGGGGGGAACACTGAAGCTTTCTTT; CDR3: CASSSADRGGNTEAFF
J: TRBJ2-5; D: NA; V: TRBV6-5; size: NA; DNA: TGTGCCAGCAGTTCCCACGGACAGAGAGAGACCCAGTACTTC; CDR3: CASSSHGQRETQYF
J: TRBJ1-3; D: TRBD1; V: TRBV6-5; size: few; DNA: TGTGCCAGCAGTTACGGGACAGGGGAAATAAACACCATATATTTT; CDR3: CASSYGTGEINTIYF
J: TRBJ2-7; D: TRBD1; V: TRBV6-6; size: NA; DNA: TGTGCCAGCAGTCTCGTTTTGTCAGGGGGAAGGAACGAGCAGTACTTC; CDR3: CASSLVLSGGRNEQYF
J: TRBJ2-7; D: NA; V: TRBV28; size: NA; DNA: TGTGCCAGCAGTTTAATGTTTGGCAGGGCCACCTACGAGCAGTACTTC; CDR3: CASSLMFGRATYEQYF
J: TRBJ2-1; D: TRBD2; V: TRBV11-2; size: NA; DNA: TGTGCCAGCGTCCTTGTTGGGGCGGGGGGGACGAAGCAGTTCTTC; CDR3: CASVLVGAGGTKQFF
J: TRBJ2-7; D: NA; V: TRBV6-6; size: few; DNA: TGTGCCAGCAGTTTCACAGGGTCGGCCTACGAGCAGTACTTC; CDR3: CASSFTGSAYEQYF